Shown below are 16 T cell receptor beta chains from a single sample sequenced in a study of blood T cells in healthy people across ages. Sample-barcoded 5' priming and a J-beta primer mix drove a second PCR of roughly 6 to 12 cycles. TCRdb re-called the 5' RACE reads with MiXCR, one entry per CDR3 protein. The repertoire consists of roughly 830,000 distinct CDR3 sequences, with around two thirds occurring once and the leading ten covering 28%. Sequencing used blood. Source of these receptors: a man younger than 40 in good health.

This rearrangement joins TRBV20-1 to TRBJ1-5; the D gene is possibly TRBD1 (6 bases). This CDR3 is 15 amino acids long. Germline lookup yields CDR1 DFQATT and CDR2 SNEGSKA (reference sequence). The V end was cut by 0 bases, the J end by 6 bases, with 15 bases between. This CDR3 is CSARDGQGFGQPQHF. The CDR3 nucleotides are TGCAGTGCTAGAGATGGTCAGGGGTTCGGTCAGCCCCAGCATTTT.

V and J are TRBV27 and TRBJ1-6; TRBD1 matches at 8 bases. CDR1 and CDR2 from the germline V gene are MNHEY and SMNVEV (reference sequence). V was pared by 4 bases and J by 8 bases, with 4 bases of the junction left unmatched. The CDR3 extends over 14 amino acids. In DNA form, the CDR3 reads TGTGCCAGCAGTTGGACAGGGTCGGATTCACCCCTCCACTTT. It yields the protein CASSWTGSDSPLHF.

The chain uses TRBV7-2 and TRBJ2-3; 13 bases are shared with TRBD2. Germline trimming cut 8 bases from V and 4 bases from J; bases unmatched to any gene: 15. Germline V lookup: CDR1 SGHTA, CDR2 FQGNSA. The CDR3 is 18 amino acids. The CDR3: CASRYHTTSGGYPDTQYF. In DNA form, the CDR3 reads TGTGCCAGCCGCTACCACACGACTAGCGGGGGGTATCCAGATACGCAGTATTTT.

This clonotype occurred a few times. DNA for the CDR3: TGCAGTGCTACCGGGACAGGGCCTAATCGCCAAGAGACCCAGTACTTC. The encoded protein is CSATGTGPNRQETQYF. This chain connects TRBV20-1 to TRBJ2-5, with 9 bases aligning to TRBD1. CDR1 is DFQATT and CDR2 is SNEGSKA in the germline V gene (reference sequence). V lost 4 bases and J lost 1; bases outside the gene matches: 10. This CDR3 is 16 amino acids long.

This clonotype was found many times. As DNA, the CDR3 is TGTGCCAGCAGGGACAGGCCGAAAGATACGCAGTATTTT. Translating gives CASRDRPKDTQYF. The gene calls are TRBV7-2 and TRBJ2-3, with 7 bases aligning to TRBD1. From germline, CDR1 is SGHTA and CDR2 FQGNSA. V lost 6 bases, J lost 5 bases, and 5 bases stayed unmatched. The CDR3 runs 13 residues.

This clonotype was picked up many times. The rearrangement uses TRBV11-3 and TRBJ2-7; 9 bases map to TRBD1. J was trimmed by 6 bases and V by 5 bases; bases with no gene match: 11. This CDR3 is built from 15 residues. In germline, CDR1 is SGHNT, CDR2 YENEEA. The CDR3 loop reads CASSDRGTAASEQYF. The CDR3, as DNA: TGTGCCAGCAGCGACAGGGGGACAGCGGCCTCCGAGCAGTACTTC. Full variable domain (outside the CDR3, taken from reference TRBV11-3 and TRBJ2-7): EAGVVQSPRYKIIEKKQPVAFWCNPISGHNTLYWYLQNLGQGPELLIRYENEEAVDDSQLPKDRFSAERLKGVDSTLKIQPAELGDSAVYLCASSDRGTAASEQYFGPGTRLTVT.

V and J are TRBV5-1 and TRBJ2-2; the D gene could be TRBD1 or TRBD2 (5 bases each). CDR3 length: 14 residues. Germline CDR1 SGHRS, CDR2 YFSETQ. Deletions cut 3 bases from V and 6 bases from J, with 12 bases between. CDR3 nucleotide sequence: TGCGCCAGCAGCTATTCAGGGAGAGCCGGGGAGCTGTTTTTT. Translating it yields CASSYSGRAGELFF.

The rearrangement joins TRBV2 to TRBJ2-5; unclear D gene. Germline V CDR1 and CDR2: SNHLY, FYNNEI. The CDR3 totals 15 residues. Trimming left V 0 bases short and J 4 bases short, with 12 bases between. CDR3 coding DNA: TGTGCCAGCAGTGAAGCGGTGGGTTCGGGAGAGACCCAGTACTTC. This gives the protein CASSEAVGSGETQYF.

The CDR3 DNA reads TGTGCCAGCTCACCAATCAACAGCCCCTACGAGCAGTACTTC. Its protein is CASSPINSPYEQYF. V and J are TRBV18 and TRBJ2-7; D is unresolved. There are 14 residues in the CDR3. Per the germline V gene, CDR1 is KGHSH and CDR2 is LQKENI. V lost 2 bases and J 2 bases, leaving 10 bases between the germline ends.

This clonotype was picked up a small number of times. The V gene is TRBV20-1, the J gene TRBJ1-2, with a tentative D call TRBD1 (5 bases). V was cut by 5 bases and J by 4 bases, with 14 bases left in between. The CDR3 has 13 amino acids. Germline V lookup: CDR1 DFQATT, CDR2 SNEGSKA (reference sequence). The CDR3 DNA is TGCAGTGCTGCCTCAGGGACTACCTATGGCTACACCTTC. This sequence encodes CSAASGTTYGYTF.

This clonotype was observed a handful of times. The chain carries TRBV9 and TRBJ2-1; the match to TRBD2 covers 8 bases. V shed 2 bases and J 6 bases; nucleotides not matched to a gene: 7. The CDR3 contains 15 residues. The germline V gene encodes CDR1 SGDLS and CDR2 YYNGEE. In nucleotides, the CDR3 is TGTGCCAGCAGCGTCGGGGGACTAGTCGTCAATGAGCAGTTCTTC. Translating gives CASSVGGLVVNEQFF.

The J gene is TRBJ2-5, the V gene TRBV6-5; the D gene could be TRBD1 or TRBD2 (7 bases each). The germline V gene has CDR1 MNHEY and CDR2 SVGAGI. V lost 6 bases to trimming and J lost 11 bases, with 25 bases between them. The CDR3 has 15 amino acids. CDR3 nucleotide sequence: TGTGCCAGCAGCCGCAAGCGGGACAGACAAATAGAGCAGTACTTC. Encoded protein: CASSRKRDRQIEQYF.

This chain joins TRBV7-3 and TRBJ2-5; 8 positions match TRBD2. The ends lost 3 bases at V and 0 bases at J; junction bases unmatched: 3. Per germline, CDR1 SGHTA and CDR2 FQGTGA. CDR3 size: 15 residues. The CDR3 DNA follows: TGTGCCAGCAGCTTGTCTAGCGGGTACCAAGAGACCCAGTACTTC. Translating it yields CASSLSSGYQETQYF. The complete variable domain, with remaining parts taken from reference TRBV7-3 and TRBJ2-5, reads GAGVSQTPSNKVTEKGKYVELRCDPISGHTALYWYRQSLGQGPEFLIYFQGTGAADDSGLPNDRFFAVRPEGSVSTLKIQRTERGDSAVYLCASSLSSGYQETQYFGPGTRLLVL.

This rearrangement joins TRBV6-2 or TRBV6-3 to TRBJ2-7; TRBD2 matches at 12 bases. Germline CDR1 reads MNHEY; CDR2 reads SVGEGT. The CDR3 runs to 16 residues. V gave up 5 bases and J gave up 4 bases; unmatched junction bases: 9. CDR3 amino acids: CASSQRTSGELYEQYF. For the CDR3, the DNA is TGTGCCAGCAGTCAACGGACTAGCGGGGAACTTTACGAGCAGTACTTC.

V is TRBV4-2 and J is TRBJ1-5, with D possibly matching TRBD1 (5 bases). V lost 0 bases, J lost 4 bases, and 13 bases lay in between. This CDR3 comprises 16 residues. Germline lookup yields CDR1 LGHNA and CDR2 YNFKEQ. The CDR3 protein is CASSQEAGLRNQPQHF. Written as DNA, the CDR3 is TGTGCCAGCAGCCAAGAGGCAGGGTTACGGAATCAGCCCCAGCATTTT.

The sample holds a few counts of this clonotype. The genes are TRBV12-3 or TRBV12-4 and TRBJ2-3; D is possibly TRBD2 (7 bases). Trimming took off 5 bases at V and 7 bases at J, with 22 bases between the two ends. This CDR3 has 16 amino acids. The CDR3: CASSVSSGGSHHTQYF. The CDR3 DNA sequence: TGTGCCAGCAGTGTCTCCTCGGGGGGCTCCCATCATACGCAGTATTTT.